The text below deals with one TCR beta chain. Its antigen is currently unknown. Eight reactions per sample, run separately, yielded cDNA. The UMIs carried a 6-nucleotide sample barcode, and they were added by template switching. Reanalyzing the 5' RACE reads, TCRdb keeps one entry per CDR3 protein, without DNA. The sample is made up of about 160,000 distinct CDR3 sequences, and the top ten hold around 2.4% of it. Germline V gene sequence: CDR1 SGHNT, CDR2 YENEEA. This CDR3 has 17 residues. The data derive from a study of monozygotic twins with inflammatory bowel disease. Study-wide results and caveats: IBD patients displayed reduced TCRbeta diversity (inverse Simpson) when set against healthy co-twins.

The draw for each donor consisted of a single 2.5 ml blood sample. The chain combines TRBV11-3 with TRBJ2-1; without DNA, the TCRdb call of TRBD2 cannot be checked. The sequence came from a human donor with ulcerative colitis or Crohn's disease, or a healthy co-twin of an affected twin (not recorded which). Material for sequencing was blood. The CDR3: CASSLNSGRSSYNEQFF.